This TCR beta chain was observed in a study of T cell repertoires in cytomegalovirus infection (dated by TCRdb to 2018 to 2020). Study-wide context: Donor HLA type was relevant to the analysis, as public TCR beta signatures indicated carriage of CMV infection together with the matching HLA type. The full study reports these points: In the ex vivo response, HLA-C-restricted CMV-specific TCR beta clonotypes were dominant, and in two of eight donors the single most frequent clonotype came from this HLA-C-restricted group. Cumulative frequency of public TCR beta family members discriminated carriers of CMV infection plus the relevant HLA type in this cohort and an independent 352-donor cohort.

These reads were obtained on an Illumina HiSeq 1500. The public reads were run again by TCRdb, first through fastp at Q25 and then through MiXCR, and only productive beta chains were kept. A single entry per CDR3 protein holds the most common genes and DNA from its merged rows. For this sample the table gives about 300,000 distinct CDR3 sequences, of which around 10% were detected only once. Of the sample, over 2.5% is held by the ten largest clones. The CDR3 holds 16 amino acids from the cysteine to the phenylalanine. Only the CDR3 region is kept as DNA, spanning 48 bases read in frame from base 1. Via the germline V gene, CDR1 is ENHRY and CDR2 SYGVKD. After removal of 4 bases from V and 1 base from J, the junction retains 5 bases not matched to a gene. This clonotype was found many times. The target of this receptor is not known. No per-base quality is available; no much larger clone lies one base away.

The sequenced sample was PBMCs. The clonotype comes from a human donor in good health (CMV status not recorded). Some clones in this sample may be carry-over from other donors' samples. Rearrangement joined TRBV10-3 to TRBJ1-1, and 11 bases in between align with TRBD1. The CDR3 here reads CAISVGTGGPNTEAFF. The sequenced DNA is TGTGCCATCAGTGTGGGGACAGGGGGTCCGAACACTGAAGCTTTCTTT.